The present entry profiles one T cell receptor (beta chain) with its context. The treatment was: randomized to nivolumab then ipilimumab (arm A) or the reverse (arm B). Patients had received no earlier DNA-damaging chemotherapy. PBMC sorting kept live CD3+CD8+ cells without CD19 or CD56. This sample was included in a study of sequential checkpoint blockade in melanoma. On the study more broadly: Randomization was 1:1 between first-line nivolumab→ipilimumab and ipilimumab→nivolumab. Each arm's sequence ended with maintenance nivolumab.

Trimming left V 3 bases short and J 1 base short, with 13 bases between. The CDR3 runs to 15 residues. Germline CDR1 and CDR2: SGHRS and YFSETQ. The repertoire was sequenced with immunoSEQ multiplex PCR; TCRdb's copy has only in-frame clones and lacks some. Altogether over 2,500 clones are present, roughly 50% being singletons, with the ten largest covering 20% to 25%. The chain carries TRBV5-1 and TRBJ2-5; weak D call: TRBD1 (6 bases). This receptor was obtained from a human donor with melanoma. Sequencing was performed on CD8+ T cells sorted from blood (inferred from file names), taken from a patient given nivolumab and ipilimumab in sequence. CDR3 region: CASSSGWTVQETQYF. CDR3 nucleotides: TGCGCCAGCAGCTCCGGATGGACAGTCCAAGAGACCCAGTACTTC.